This T cell receptor (beta chain) was captured by sequencing in a study of long-term antiretroviral therapy in people with HIV. Runs used v3.0 of the immunoSEQ assay and were done at survey level. The protocol was immunoSEQ multiplex PCR, while the TCRdb copy is restricted to in-frame clones and leaves out a portion. The table lists 20,000 to 25,000 clones, 81% of them singletons. This CDR3 has 14 residues. The V and J ends lost 7 bases and 4 bases respectively, with 13 bases between them. Germline V gene data show CDR1 as WSHSY and CDR2 as SAAADI. This clone was seen once. Its target is not known. Study findings and constraints: Dominance of pre-ART expanded clones persisted, fluctuating and often declining after ART. Upon ART, diversity increased but remained lower than transplant donor controls.

The V gene is TRBV10-2, the J gene TRBJ2-2; tentatively, D is TRBD1 (5 bases). This sequence was found in a man aged 40-49 years with HIV. Source: unsorted PBMCs, taken 0.1 years before starting antiretroviral therapy. CDR3 DNA sequence: TGCGCCAGCACTAGTGGACACTCCACCGGGGAGCTGTTTTTT. Translating it yields CASTSGHSTGELFF.